The 23 T cell receptor beta chains presented below share a single source sample, sequenced in a study of blood T cell repertoires in COVID-19. The repertoire was sequenced with immunoSEQ multiplex PCR; TCRdb's copy has only in-frame clones and lacks some. The repertoire consists of 230,000 or so clones, with 89% occurring once and the leading ten covering 4% to 5%. What was sequenced was peripheral blood. The source of these receptors is a woman between 40 and 55 years old who had recovered from COVID-19.

The chain is built from TRBV12-3 or TRBV12-4 and TRBJ1-1; D not certain. The CDR3 sequence is 11 residues long. V dropped 4 bases and J dropped 11 bases, with 11 bases sitting between them. The CDR3 sequence is CASSSARQAFF. CDR3 sequence (DNA): TGTGCCAGCAGTTCCGCGAGGCAGGCTTTCTTT.

The chain couples TRBV18 to TRBJ2-3; TRBD2 matches at 7 bases. CDR3 size: 16 residues. V was pared by 6 bases and J by 5 bases, with 14 bases of the junction left unmatched. Germline V gene lookup returns CDR1 KGHSH and CDR2 LQKENI. The CDR3 region has the DNA TGTGCCAGCTCGATGGCTGGCGGGAGCTTGGAAGATACGCAGTATTTT. Translated: CASSMAGGSLEDTQYF.

The rearrangement links TRBV30 to TRBJ1-1; a weak D match, TRBD1 (5 bases). This CDR3 comprises 14 residues. CDR1 is GTSNPN, CDR2 SVGIG, per germline (reference sequence). V was clipped by 5 bases and J by 6 bases, with 19 bases between them. The CDR3 nucleotides read TGTGCCTGGGGGGCGGGGGTGCCTAGTTCTGAAGCTTTCTTT. It codes for CAWGAGVPSSEAFF.

This chain links TRBV18 with TRBJ2-7; 11 nucleotides match TRBD2. The CDR3 sequence is 16 residues long. V was clipped by 6 bases and J by 5 bases; unmatched bases: 12. The germline gives CDR1 KGHSH, CDR2 LQKENI. For the CDR3, the DNA is TGTGCCAGCTCCCGGACCACACTAGCGGGAGACAACGAGCAGTACGTC. Protein product: CASSRTTLAGDNEQYV.

This chain uses TRBV15 with TRBJ2-1; 10 nucleotides match TRBD2. The CDR3 spans 21 residues. Germline trimming cut 5 bases from V and 1 base from J; bases unmatched to any gene: 20. Germline V gene data show CDR1 as LNHNV and CDR2 as YYDKDF (reference sequence). CDR3 in DNA: TGTGCCACCAGCGGACTGGCTAGCGGGAGAACGCCGTTCCTTTCCTACAATGAGCAGTTCTTC. Translating gives CATSGLASGRTPFLSYNEQFF. Supplemented by reference TRBV15 and TRBJ2-1, the full variable domain reads DAMVIQNPRYQVTQFGKPVTLSCSQTLNHNVMYWYQQKSSQAPKLLFHYYDKDFNNEADTPDNFQSRRPNTSFCFLDIRSPGLGDTAMYLCATSGLASGRTPFLSYNEQFFGPGTRLTVL.

The gene calls are TRBV5-6 and TRBJ2-7; D is perhaps TRBD1 (5 bases). Germline V gene lookup returns CDR1 SGHDT and CDR2 YYEEEE. V gave up 4 bases and J gave up 2 bases, with 16 bases separating them. The CDR3 is 15 residues long. CDR3 loop: CASSPTPDRTYEQYV. As DNA, the CDR3 is TGTGCCAGCAGCCCCACCCCCGACAGAACCTACGAGCAGTACGTC.

V usage is TRBV7-9 and J usage is TRBJ2-2; 14 nucleotides align to TRBD2. Germline V gene sequence: CDR1 SEHNR, CDR2 FQNEAQ (reference sequence). Trimming removed 7 bases from V and 9 bases from J; junction bases left unmatched: 7. This CDR3 spans 15 amino acids. The CDR3 DNA sequence: TGTGCCAGCACCGGTGGGACTAGCGGGAGTTGGGAGCTGTTTTTT. Its protein is CASTGGTSGSWELFF.

This CDR3 reads CATSDSLGLAGTANEQFF. The DNA for the CDR3 is TGTGCCACCAGTGATTCTCTCGGACTAGCGGGAACCGCCAATGAGCAGTTCTTC. V and J are TRBV24-1 and TRBJ2-1; the match to TRBD2 covers 12 bases. Per germline, CDR1 KGHDR and CDR2 SFDVKD. The CDR3 is 18 residues long. Unmatched junction bases numbered 10, after V lost 2 bases and J lost 6 bases.

The chain has TRBV4-3 and TRBJ1-5, with D perhaps matching TRBD1 (6 bases). The germline V gene encodes CDR1 LGHNA and CDR2 YSLEER. This CDR3 is 15 amino acids long. V was shortened by 1 base and J by 5 bases, with 12 bases between the two germline ends. This CDR3 reads CASSQVTGYDQPQHF. The DNA of the CDR3 is TGCGCCAGCAGCCAAGTAACAGGGTATGATCAGCCCCAGCATTTT.

Of note for this clone: The same CDR3 is also encoded by other DNA sequences in this sample. V gene TRBV3-1 (or the pseudogene TRBV3-2) combines with J gene TRBJ2-2; D may be TRBD2 (5 bases). Trimming left V 1 base short and J 6 bases short, with 6 bases between. This CDR3 contains 13 residues. The germline V gene has CDR1 LGHDT and CDR2 YNNKEL (reference sequence). As DNA, the CDR3 is TGTGCCAGCAGCCAAGGAGGGCCCGGGGAGCTGTTTTTT. Translating it yields CASSQGGPGELFF.

The genes are TRBV7-9 and TRBJ2-2; 9 bases align to TRBD1. The CDR3 is 18 residues long. The germline CDR1 and CDR2 sequences are SEHNR and FQNEAQ (reference sequence). The V segment lost 7 bases and the J segment 4 bases; nucleotides outside the gene matches: 16. The CDR3 region is CASKSHVRDREVTGELFF. CDR3 nucleotides: TGTGCCAGCAAAAGTCATGTCCGGGACAGGGAAGTCACCGGGGAGCTGTTTTTT.

This clone was counted a few times. J is TRBJ1-3 and V is TRBV30; D may be TRBD1 (6 bases). This CDR3 has 15 residues. Per germline, CDR1 GTSNPN and CDR2 SVGIG (reference sequence). The germline V and J ends were trimmed by 3 bases and 4 bases, with 16 bases remaining between them. The CDR3 protein is CAWRKVWGLGNTIYF. The CDR3 nucleotides read TGTGCCTGGAGGAAGGTTTGGGGGCTCGGAAACACCATATATTTT.

This clone was picked up one time. V and J are TRBV9 and TRBJ2-3; 9 nucleotides agree with TRBD2. Germline loops: CDR1 SGDLS, CDR2 YYNGEE. This CDR3 region has 18 residues. V was pared by 2 bases and J by 2 bases, with 12 bases of the junction left unmatched. This CDR3 is CASSVIGGGAYDTDTQYF. DNA of the CDR3: TGTGCCAGCAGCGTTATCGGCGGGGGGGCCTATGACACAGATACGCAGTATTTT.

V and J are TRBV7-7 and TRBJ2-2; possible D gene TRBD2, 7 bases. The CDR3 extends over 15 amino acids. CDR1 is SSHAT and CDR2 is FNYEAQ in the germline V gene (reference sequence). The V and J ends lost 5 bases and 4 bases respectively, with 14 bases between them. CDR3 sequence (DNA): TGTGCCAGCAGCCCTCGGGGGGCGGGCACCGGGGAGCTGTTTTTT. It encodes CASSPRGAGTGELFF.

This chain joins TRBV27 and TRBJ2-3; 14 bases agree with TRBD2. Germline V lookup: CDR1 MNHEY, CDR2 SMNVEV (reference sequence). The CDR3 covers 17 residues. The V gene end was trimmed by 4 bases and the J gene end by 5 bases; junction bases not matched to a gene: 8. CDR3 nucleotide sequence: TGTGCCAGCAGTTCGACTAGCGGGGGGGCGATAGGAGATACGCAGTATTTT. Amino acid sequence: CASSSTSGGAIGDTQYF.

The chain couples TRBV11-2 to TRBJ2-7, with a tentative D call TRBD1 (5 bases). The CDR3 covers 13 residues. Germline CDR1 reads SGHAT; CDR2 reads FQNNGV. Trimming removed 3 bases from V and 3 bases from J, with 9 bases in between. CDR3 loop: CASSLEQDYEQYF. DNA for the CDR3: TGTGCCAGCAGCTTGGAACAGGACTACGAGCAGTACTTC.

Only a few counts were recorded for this clone. The V and J genes are TRBV3-1 (or the pseudogene TRBV3-2) and TRBJ1-6; TRBD1 agrees at 12 bases. This CDR3 is 17 amino acids long. Germline assignment: CDR1 LGHDT and CDR2 YNNKEL (reference sequence). With V trimmed by 3 bases and J by 13 bases, 13 bases remained unmatched. CDR3 region: CASSQVPGQGAARPLHF. In DNA form, the CDR3 reads TGTGCCAGCAGCCAGGTACCGGGACAGGGGGCAGCCCGGCCCCTCCACTTT.

The rearrangement joins TRBV28 to TRBJ2-1; 7 nucleotides align to TRBD1. The germline V gene encodes CDR1 MDHEN and CDR2 SYDVKM. The CDR3 sequence is 16 residues long. Trimming cost V 3 bases and J 8 bases; bases outside gene matches: 13. The CDR3 nucleotides read TGTGCCAGCAGTTTGCCGGACAGGAAACACAAAGATGAGCAGTTCTTC. It is translated as CASSLPDRKHKDEQFF.

The chain has TRBV7-2 and TRBJ2-2, with TRBD2 identical over 7 bases. CDR3 length equals 16 residues. In germline, CDR1 is SGHTA, CDR2 FQGNSA. Trimming removed 2 bases from V and 0 bases from J; junction bases left unmatched: 3. In nucleotides, the CDR3 is TGTGCCAGCAGCTTACAGCTAGCGGCGAACACCGGGGAGCTGTTTTTT. Residues: CASSLQLAANTGELFF.

The J gene is TRBJ2-2, the V gene TRBV7-2; TRBD1 aligns across 7 bases. The germline V gene has CDR1 SGHTA and CDR2 FQGNSA. This CDR3 is built from 16 residues. Losses at the gene ends were 6 bases for V and 3 bases for J; bases not matched to a gene: 10. The CDR3 sequence is CASRSGTELHTGELFF. For the CDR3, the DNA is TGTGCCAGCAGGTCCGGGACAGAATTACACACCGGGGAGCTGTTTTTT.

The rearrangement links TRBV19 to TRBJ2-3, with a tentative D call TRBD2 (5 bases). Germline CDR1 reads LNHDA; CDR2 reads SQIVND (reference sequence). This CDR3 has 13 residues. V shed 5 bases and J shed 5 bases, with 11 bases lying between them. In DNA, the CDR3 is TGTGCCAGTAGTTCGGCGGCGGGAGATACGCAGTATTTT. Encoded protein: CASSSAAGDTQYF.

The chain uses TRBV10-3 and TRBJ1-1; 7 positions agree with TRBD1. Trimming cost V 6 bases and J 5 bases; bases outside gene matches: 9. CDR1 ENHRY and CDR2 SYGVKD come from the germline V gene. CDR3 length: 14 residues. The CDR3 region is CAISTRGEGTEAFF. DNA of the CDR3: TGTGCCATCAGCACCAGGGGGGAAGGGACTGAAGCTTTCTTT.

The rearrangement joins TRBV7-8 to TRBJ2-7; 14 nucleotides line up with TRBD2. V lost 4 bases, J lost 5 bases, and 7 bases stayed unmatched. This CDR3 region has 16 residues. From germline, CDR1 is SGHVS and CDR2 FQNEAQ. CDR3 DNA: TGTGCCAGCAGCTCAGGGACTAGCGGGAGTACCCACGAGCAGTACGTC. It yields the protein CASSSGTSGSTHEQYV.